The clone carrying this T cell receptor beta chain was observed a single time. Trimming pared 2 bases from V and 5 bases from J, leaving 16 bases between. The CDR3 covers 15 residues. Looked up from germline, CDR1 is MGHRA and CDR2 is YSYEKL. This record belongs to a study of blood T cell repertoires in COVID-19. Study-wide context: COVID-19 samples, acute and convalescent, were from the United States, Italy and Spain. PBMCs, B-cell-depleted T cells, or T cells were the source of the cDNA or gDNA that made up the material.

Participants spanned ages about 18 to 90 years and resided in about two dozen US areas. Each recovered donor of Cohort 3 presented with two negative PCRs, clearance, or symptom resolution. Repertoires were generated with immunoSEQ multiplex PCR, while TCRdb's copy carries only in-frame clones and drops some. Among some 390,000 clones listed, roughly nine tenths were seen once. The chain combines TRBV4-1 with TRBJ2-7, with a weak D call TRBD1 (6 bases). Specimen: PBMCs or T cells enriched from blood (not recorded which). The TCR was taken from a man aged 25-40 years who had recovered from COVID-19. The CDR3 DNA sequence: TGCGCCAGCAGCCAAAACAGGGCGGGCGGAAACGAGCAGTACTTC. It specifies CASSQNRAGGNEQYF.